The rows below give T cell receptor beta chains drawn from one sample of a study of somatic mutations in cytotoxic T cells in rheumatoid arthritis. The assay was immunoSEQ multiplex PCR, and TCRdb's table has in-frame clones only and misses some. This sample has about 21,000 clones, with about four fifths found just once. Sequenced material: CD8+ T cells sorted from blood. The source of these receptors is a man aged 18-30 years with rheumatoid arthritis. Each CDR3 is given with its conserved first and last residue. The D gene is left open where the match is weak. Not all rows give a size; the values are once, few, many and, for expanded clones, a class.

clone_size j_call d_call v_call cdr3_nt cdr3_aa
. TRBJ2-7 TRBD2 TRBV18 TGTGCCAGCTCACAAGGGACTAGCGGCTACGAGCAGTACTTC CASSQGTSGYEQYF
. TRBJ2-2 . TRBV5-6 TGTGCCAGCAGCCCGAGTAACACCGGGGAGCTGTTTTTT CASSPSNTGELFF
. TRBJ2-4 . TRBV19 TGTGCCAGTAGTACCTTACTAATGGACTTTGCTGGGGGTGAGGCCAAAAACATTCAGTACTTC CASSTLLMDFAGGEAKNIQYF
. TRBJ1-6 . TRBV5-4 TGTGCCAGCGGTTTAAGGGCAGATAATTCACCCCTCCACTTT CASGLRADNSPLHF
. TRBJ2-3 . TRBV5-1 TGCGCCAGCAGCTTGGTTAGCTTTGATACGCAGTATTTT CASSLVSFDTQYF
. TRBJ2-1 . TRBV27 TGTGCCAGCAGTTCCCCCTTCAGGTACAATGAGCAGTTCTTC CASSSPFRYNEQFF
. TRBJ2-3 TRBD1 TRBV5-6 TGTGCCAGCAGCTCCCGGGACAGCACCACAGATACGCAGTATTTT CASSSRDSTTDTQYF
. TRBJ1-5 TRBD1 TRBV4-3 TGCGCCAGCAGCCAAGGAAACCCCGACAGGGGCGGGGTTCAGCCCCAGCATTTT CASSQGNPDRGGVQPQHF
. TRBJ2-7 TRBD1 TRBV6-6 TGTGCCAGCAGTTTGGGACAGGGAGGGTACGAGCAGTACTTC CASSLGQGGYEQYF
once TRBJ1-6 TRBD1 TRBV28 TGTGCCAGCAGTGACACCGGGACAGCTAATTCACCCCTCCACTTT CASSDTGTANSPLHF
. TRBJ2-7 . TRBV18 TGTGCCAGCTCAGTACGTGACGAGCAGTACTTC CASSVRDEQYF
. TRBJ1-1 TRBD1 TRBV4-2 TGTGCCAGCAGCCAAGAGGACAGGGGGCTCACTGAAGCTTTCTTT CASSQEDRGLTEAFF
. TRBJ1-2 TRBD1 TRBV6-1 TGTGCCAGCAATACAGGGGATCATGGCTACACCTTC CASNTGDHGYTF
. TRBJ1-4 . TRBV12-2 TGTGCAAGTCGCTTATCCCGCGTTTGCCCAGCAACTAATGAAAAACTGTTTTTT CASRLSRVCPATNEKLFF
. TRBJ1-2 . TRBV6-1 TGTGCCAGCAGTGAAAACAGGGATGAAGGCTACACCTTC CASSENRDEGYTF
. TRBJ2-7 . TRBV11-2 TGTGCCAGCAGCCCGGGTTCGCCCTACGAGCAGTACTTC CASSPGSPYEQYF
once TRBJ2-1 TRBD1 TRBV11-2 TGTGCCAGCAGCTTGGGACAGACGAATGACAATGAGCAGTTCTTC CASSLGQTNDNEQFF